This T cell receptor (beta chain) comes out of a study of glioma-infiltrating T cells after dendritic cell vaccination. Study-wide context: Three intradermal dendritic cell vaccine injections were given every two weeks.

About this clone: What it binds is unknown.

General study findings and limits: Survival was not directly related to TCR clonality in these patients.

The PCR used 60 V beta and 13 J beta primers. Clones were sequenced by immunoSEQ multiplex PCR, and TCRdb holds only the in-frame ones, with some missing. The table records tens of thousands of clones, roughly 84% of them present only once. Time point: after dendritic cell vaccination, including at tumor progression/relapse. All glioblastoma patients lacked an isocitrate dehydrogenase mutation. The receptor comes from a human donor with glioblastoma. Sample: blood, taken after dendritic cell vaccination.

In DNA, the CDR3 is TGTGCCAGCAGTGCCTCGAGGAATTCACCCCTCCACTTT. Residues: CASSASRNSPLHF. The chain links TRBV27 to TRBJ1-6; D unclear. Looked up from germline, CDR1 is MNHEY and CDR2 is SMNVEV (reference sequence). With 5 bases removed from V and 7 bases from J, the gap between germline ends came to 9 bases. The CDR3 consists of 13 residues.